The entry below gives a single TCR beta chain sequence along with its context. Using immunoSEQ multiplex PCR, the repertoire was profiled, and TCRdb retains in-frame clones only, with some absent. The sample has fewer than 55,000 clones, roughly 92% seen once; the top ten hold around 1%. This specimen belongs to a study of T cell changes during pregnancy in multiple sclerosis. Between the trimmed V and J ends, which lost 1 base and 5 bases, there was a span of 12 bases. The CDR3 runs 15 residues. In germline, CDR1 is LGHNA, CDR2 YSLEER. This sequence joins TRBV4-3 and TRBJ2-1, with D possibly matching TRBD2 (5 bases). This material consisted of peripheral blood, taken after pregnancy. The TCR was taken from a female donor with multiple sclerosis, enrolled in a pregnancy study. CDR3 sequence: CASSQALGRDNEQFF. In nucleotides, the CDR3 is TGCGCCAGCAGCCAAGCACTAGGAAGGGACAATGAGCAGTTCTTC.